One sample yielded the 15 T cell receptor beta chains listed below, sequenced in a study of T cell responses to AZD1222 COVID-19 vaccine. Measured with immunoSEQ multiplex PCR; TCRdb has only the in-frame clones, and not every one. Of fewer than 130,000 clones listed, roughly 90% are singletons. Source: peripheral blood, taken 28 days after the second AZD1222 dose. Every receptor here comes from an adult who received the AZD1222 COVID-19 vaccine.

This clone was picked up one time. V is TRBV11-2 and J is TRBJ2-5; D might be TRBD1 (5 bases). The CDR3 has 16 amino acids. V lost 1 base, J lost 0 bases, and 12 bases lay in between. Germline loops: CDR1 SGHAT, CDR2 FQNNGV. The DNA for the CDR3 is TGTGCCAGCAGCTTAGGCGGACAAGCCTACCAAGAGACCCAGTACTTC. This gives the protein CASSLGGQAYQETQYF.

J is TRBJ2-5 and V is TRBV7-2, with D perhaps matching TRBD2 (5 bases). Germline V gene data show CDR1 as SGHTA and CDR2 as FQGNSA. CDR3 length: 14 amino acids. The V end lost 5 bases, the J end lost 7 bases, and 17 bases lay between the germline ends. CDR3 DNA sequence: TGTGCCAGCAGCCCTCTCCGGGCCGCGGGGACCCAGTACTTC. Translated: CASSPLRAAGTQYF.

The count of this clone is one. For the CDR3, the DNA is TGTGCCAGCAGTGACTCAGGGGAGGGTGGCTACACCTTC. Encoded protein: CASSDSGEGGYTF. The rearrangement links TRBV6-4 to TRBJ1-2, with TRBD1 as a possible D gene (5 bases). Germline-derived CDR1 and CDR2 are MRHNA and SNTAGT. The CDR3 sequence is 13 residues long. V lost 0 bases and J lost 7, with 9 bases in between.

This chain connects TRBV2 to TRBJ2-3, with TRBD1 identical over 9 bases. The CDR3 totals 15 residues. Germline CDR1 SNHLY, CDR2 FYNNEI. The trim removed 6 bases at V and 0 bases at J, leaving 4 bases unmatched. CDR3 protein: CASSADRGSTDTQYF. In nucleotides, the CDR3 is TGTGCCAGCAGCGCGGACAGGGGAAGCACAGATACGCAGTATTTT.

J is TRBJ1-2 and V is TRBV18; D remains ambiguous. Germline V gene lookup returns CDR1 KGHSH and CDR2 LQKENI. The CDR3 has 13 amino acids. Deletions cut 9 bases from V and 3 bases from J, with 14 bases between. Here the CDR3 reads CASLPGFDYGYTF. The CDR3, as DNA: TGTGCCAGTCTACCTGGGTTCGACTATGGCTACACCTTC. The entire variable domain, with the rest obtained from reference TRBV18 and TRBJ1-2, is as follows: NAGVMQNPRHLVRRRGQEARLRCSPMKGHSHVYWYRQLPEEGLKFMVYLQKENIIDESGMPKERFSAEFPKEGPSILRIQQVVRGDSAAYFCASLPGFDYGYTFGSGTRLTVV.

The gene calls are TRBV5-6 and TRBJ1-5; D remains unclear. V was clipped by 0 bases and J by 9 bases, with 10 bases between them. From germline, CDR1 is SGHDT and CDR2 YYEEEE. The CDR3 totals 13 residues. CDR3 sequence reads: CASSLGTMGPQHF. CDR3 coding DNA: TGTGCCAGCAGCTTGGGTACTATGGGGCCCCAGCATTTT.

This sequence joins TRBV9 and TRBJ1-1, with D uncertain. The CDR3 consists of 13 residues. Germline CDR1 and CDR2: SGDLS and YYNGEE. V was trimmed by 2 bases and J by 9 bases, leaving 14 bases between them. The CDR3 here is CASSVAVVGKAFF. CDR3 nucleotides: TGTGCCAGCAGCGTGGCAGTAGTGGGTAAAGCTTTCTTT.

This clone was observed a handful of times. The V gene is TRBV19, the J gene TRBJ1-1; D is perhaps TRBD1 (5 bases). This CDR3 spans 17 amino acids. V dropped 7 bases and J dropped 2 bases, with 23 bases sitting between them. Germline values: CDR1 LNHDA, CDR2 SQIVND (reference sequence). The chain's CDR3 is CASNPTGGKRGNTEAFF. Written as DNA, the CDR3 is TGTGCCAGTAATCCAACGGGCGGCAAGAGGGGAAACACTGAAGCTTTCTTT.

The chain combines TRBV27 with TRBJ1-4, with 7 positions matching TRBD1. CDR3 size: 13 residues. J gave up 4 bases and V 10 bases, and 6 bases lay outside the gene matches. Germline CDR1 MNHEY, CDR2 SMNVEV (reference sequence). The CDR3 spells CATSGTDNEKLFF. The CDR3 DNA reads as TGTGCCACCTCCGGGACAGATAATGAAAAACTGTTTTTT.

CDR3 sequence reads: CASSLGTGRNQPQHF. The CDR3 DNA sequence: TGTGCCAGCAGCTTGGGGACAGGGAGGAATCAGCCCCAGCATTTT. This rearrangement joins TRBV5-4 to TRBJ1-5, with 8 positions matching TRBD1. CDR3 length: 15 residues. J gave up 4 bases and V 0 bases, and 3 bases lay outside the gene matches. Germline V gives CDR1 SGHNT, CDR2 YYREEE (reference sequence).

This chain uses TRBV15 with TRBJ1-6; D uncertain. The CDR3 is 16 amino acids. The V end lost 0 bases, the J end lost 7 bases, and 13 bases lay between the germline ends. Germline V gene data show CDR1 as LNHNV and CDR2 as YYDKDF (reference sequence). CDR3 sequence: CATSRDQVWANSPLHF. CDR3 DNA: TGTGCCACCAGCAGAGATCAGGTTTGGGCCAATTCACCCCTCCACTTT.

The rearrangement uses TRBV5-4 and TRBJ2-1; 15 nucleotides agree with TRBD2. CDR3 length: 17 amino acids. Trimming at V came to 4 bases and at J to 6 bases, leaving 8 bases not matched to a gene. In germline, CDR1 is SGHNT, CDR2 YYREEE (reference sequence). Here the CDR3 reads CASSPRTSGGAGNEQFF. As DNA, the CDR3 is TGTGCCAGCAGCCCCCGGACTAGCGGGGGGGCGGGCAATGAGCAGTTCTTC.

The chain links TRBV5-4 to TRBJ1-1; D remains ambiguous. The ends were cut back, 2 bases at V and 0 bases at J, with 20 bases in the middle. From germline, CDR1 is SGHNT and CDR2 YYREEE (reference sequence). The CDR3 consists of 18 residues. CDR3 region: CASSFEPNPGLMNTEAFF. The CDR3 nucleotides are TGTGCCAGCAGCTTCGAGCCTAATCCGGGTCTTATGAACACTGAAGCTTTCTTT.

The CDR3 DNA reads TGTGCCAGCAGCAAACGGGGTTACTCCTACGAGCAGTACTTC. Translated, it gives CASSKRGYSYEQYF. The chain couples TRBV21-1 to TRBJ2-7; the table's TRBD2 call for D was not verified on the DNA. TRBV21-1 is a recognized pseudogene. CDR3 length equals 14 residues.

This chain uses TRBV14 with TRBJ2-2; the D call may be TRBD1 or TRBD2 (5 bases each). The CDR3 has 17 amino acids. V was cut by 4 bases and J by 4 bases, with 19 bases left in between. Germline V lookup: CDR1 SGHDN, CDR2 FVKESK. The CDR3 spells CASSPGWGSAGTGELFF. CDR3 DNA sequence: TGTGCCAGCAGCCCGGGGTGGGGGTCGGCCGGCACCGGGGAGCTGTTTTTT.